These 8 T cell receptor beta chains share one sample of origin, sequenced in a study of T cell changes during pregnancy in multiple sclerosis. Measured with immunoSEQ multiplex PCR; TCRdb has only the in-frame clones, and not every one. The table includes 40,000 to 45,000 clones, nearly 90% detected once. Material: CD4+ T cells from peripheral blood mononuclear cells, obtained in the first trimester of pregnancy. The origin of the receptors is a female donor with multiple sclerosis, enrolled in a pregnancy study.

J is TRBJ1-1 and V is TRBV7-9; 9 bases are shared with TRBD1. The CDR3 has 14 amino acids. The trim removed 4 bases at V and 2 bases at J, leaving 2 bases unmatched. Germline-derived CDR1 and CDR2 are SEHNR and FQNEAQ (reference sequence). The CDR3 is CASSSTGGNTEAFF. CDR3 in DNA: TGTGCCAGCAGCTCTACAGGGGGCAACACTGAAGCTTTCTTT.

The chain joins TRBV5-1 to TRBJ2-1, with TRBD2 matching over 8 bases. Trimming at V came to 4 bases and at J to 5 bases, leaving 5 bases not matched to a gene. CDR1 and CDR2 (germline): SGHRS, YFSETQ. This CDR3 has 14 residues. The CDR3 protein is CASSLAGHNNEQFF. CDR3 sequence (DNA): TGCGCCAGCAGCCTAGCGGGTCACAACAATGAGCAGTTCTTC. Looking up the rest from reference TRBV5-1 and TRBJ2-1 gives the full variable domain: KAGVTQTPRYLIKTRGQQVTLSCSPISGHRSVSWYQQTPGQGLQFLFEYFSETQRNKGNFPGRFSGRQFSNSRSEMNVSTLELGDSALYLCASSLAGHNNEQFFGPGTRLTVL.

This rearrangement joins TRBV29-1 to TRBJ1-4; no clear D gene. The CDR3 is made up of 11 amino acids. V dropped 4 bases and J dropped 7 bases, with 7 bases sitting between them. CDR1 is SQVTM and CDR2 is ANQGSEA in the germline V gene. The DNA for the CDR3 is TGCAGCGTTGGATTCAGTGAAAAACTGTTTTTT. Encoded protein: CSVGFSEKLFF.

The rearrangement uses TRBV5-5 and TRBJ2-3, with D maybe TRBD2 (5 bases). The germline V and J ends were trimmed by 4 bases and 4 bases, with 19 bases remaining between them. Germline V CDR1 and CDR2: SGHKS, YYEKEE (reference sequence). The CDR3 sequence is 16 residues long. In nucleotides, the CDR3 is TGTGCCAGCAGCCCAATAGCGCAGAGCGTTCCAGATACGCAGTATTTT. Translating it yields CASSPIAQSVPDTQYF.

Of note for this clone: An end of the junction does not agree with germline; a read error may underlie this. The genes are TRBV7-7 and TRBJ2-7, with D hard to call. The CDR3 has 13 amino acids. CDR1 is SSHAT, CDR2 FNYEAQ, per germline (reference sequence). The CDR3 coding sequence is TGTGCTAGCAGCTTTGTTCCATTTTGCGAGCAGTACTTC. It encodes CASSFVPFCEQYF. The full variable domain, with the rest looked up from reference TRBV7-7 and TRBJ2-7, is GAGVSQSPRYKVTKRGQDVTLRCDPISSHATLYWYQQALGQGPEFLTYFNYEAQPDKSGLPSDRFSAERPEGSISTLTIQRTEQRDSAMYRCASSFVPFCEQYFGPGTRLTVT.

The J gene is TRBJ2-7, the V gene TRBV7-2; TRBD2 is a possible D gene (6 bases). This CDR3 has 13 residues. Germline assignment: CDR1 SGHTA and CDR2 FQGNSA. V was pared by 4 bases and J by 4 bases, with 11 bases between. The CDR3 loop reads CASSYLRDYEQYF. The CDR3 region has the DNA TGTGCCAGCAGCTATTTGCGGGATTACGAGCAGTACTTC.

The J gene is TRBJ1-1, the V gene TRBV5-6; 11 positions agree with TRBD1. V trimming: 3 bases; J trimming: 4 bases; junction bases outside the gene matches: 11. The CDR3 has 17 residues. CDR1 is SGHDT and CDR2 is YYEEEE in the germline V gene. CDR3 coding DNA: TGTGCCAGCAGCTGGTGGACAGGGGGCGCATGGGGCACTGAAGCTTTCTTT. Protein sequence: CASSWWTGGAWGTEAFF. The full variable domain, in which reference TRBV5-6 and TRBJ1-1 provide the parts outside the CDR3, is DAGVTQSPTHLIKTRGQQVTLRCSPKSGHDTVSWYQQALGQGPQFIFQYYEEEERQRGNFPDRFSGHQFPNYSSELNVNALLLGDSALYLCASSWWTGGAWGTEAFFGQGTRLTVV.

V usage is TRBV15 and J usage is TRBJ2-5; 7 bases align to TRBD2. Germline CDR1 and CDR2: LNHNV and YYDKDF (reference sequence). This CDR3 contains 15 residues. With V trimmed by 2 bases and J by 5 bases, 8 bases remained unmatched. The CDR3 loop is CATSRIGQAGETQYF. CDR3 DNA: TGTGCCACCAGCAGAATTGGACAAGCGGGGGAGACCCAGTACTTC.